This TCR beta chain came from a study of T cell repertoires in cytomegalovirus infection. This CDR3 region has 14 residues. Trimming at V came to 5 bases and at J to 4 bases, leaving 10 bases not matched to a gene. CDR1 SQVTM and CDR2 ANQGSEA come from the germline V gene. This clonotype has at least ten counts. MiXCR, run by TCRdb on the reads, gives a single entry per CDR3 protein. This sample has about 490,000 distinct CDR3 sequences, with about 15% found just once. V and J are TRBV29-1 and TRBJ1-2; 7 bases fit TRBD1. The sequencing input was CD8+ T cells from PBMCs. The TCR originated in a human donor in good health (CMV status not recorded). Some clones in this sample may be carry-over from other donors' samples. CDR3 protein: CSVRGRGKGYGYTF. For the CDR3, the DNA is TGCAGCGTTCGAGGCAGGGGGAAGGGCTATGGCTACACCTTC.